This section outlines one TCR beta chain sequence together with its context. This sample is drawn from a study of blood T cell repertoires in COVID-19. Study-wide background: The United States, Italy and Spain provided the acute and convalescent COVID-19 samples. In each case, the material was cDNA or gDNA derived from T cells, B-cell-depleted T cells, or PBMCs.

A Seattle source enrolled patients during active infection and followed them longitudinally. This CDR3 is built from 16 residues. The germline V gene has CDR1 SGHAT and CDR2 FQNNGV. The J segment lost 5 bases and the V segment lost 8 bases, leaving 12 bases of the junction unmatched. As processed by the authors: Scientists estimated how many nucleated cells there were by amplifying reference gene primers. Using immunoSEQ multiplex PCR, the repertoire was profiled, and TCRdb retains in-frame clones only, with some absent. Clone size and the V and J calls come from that table; the DNA yielded D and trimming. Here the sample spans around 200,000 clones, more than 70% being singletons.

This clonotype was sampled from a person between 65 and 79 years old with COVID-19, enrolled during active disease. Sequencing was done on a sample of peripheral blood. The chain links TRBV11-2 to TRBJ2-2; 9 positions match TRBD1. CDR3 sequence: CASFETRDRVTGELFF. Here the CDR3 DNA reads TGTGCCAGCTTTGAGACCCGGGACAGGGTGACCGGGGAGCTGTTTTTT.